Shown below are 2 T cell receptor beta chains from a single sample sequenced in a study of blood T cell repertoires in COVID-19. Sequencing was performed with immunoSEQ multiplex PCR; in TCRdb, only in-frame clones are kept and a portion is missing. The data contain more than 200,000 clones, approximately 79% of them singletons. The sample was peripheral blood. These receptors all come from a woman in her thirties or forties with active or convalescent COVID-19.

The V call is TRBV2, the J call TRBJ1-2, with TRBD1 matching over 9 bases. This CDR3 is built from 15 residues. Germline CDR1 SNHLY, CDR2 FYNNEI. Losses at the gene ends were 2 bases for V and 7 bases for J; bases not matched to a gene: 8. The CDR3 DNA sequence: TGTGCCAGCAGTGAAATGGCGGGACAGGGTCCTGGCTACACCTTC. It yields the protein CASSEMAGQGPGYTF.

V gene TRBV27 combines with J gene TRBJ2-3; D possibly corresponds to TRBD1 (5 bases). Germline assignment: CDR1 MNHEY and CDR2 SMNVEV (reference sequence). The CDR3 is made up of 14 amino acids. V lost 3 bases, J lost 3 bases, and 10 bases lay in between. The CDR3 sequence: CASSFLRATDTQYF. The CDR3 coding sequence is TGTGCCAGCAGTTTCCTCAGGGCAACAGATACGCAGTATTTT.